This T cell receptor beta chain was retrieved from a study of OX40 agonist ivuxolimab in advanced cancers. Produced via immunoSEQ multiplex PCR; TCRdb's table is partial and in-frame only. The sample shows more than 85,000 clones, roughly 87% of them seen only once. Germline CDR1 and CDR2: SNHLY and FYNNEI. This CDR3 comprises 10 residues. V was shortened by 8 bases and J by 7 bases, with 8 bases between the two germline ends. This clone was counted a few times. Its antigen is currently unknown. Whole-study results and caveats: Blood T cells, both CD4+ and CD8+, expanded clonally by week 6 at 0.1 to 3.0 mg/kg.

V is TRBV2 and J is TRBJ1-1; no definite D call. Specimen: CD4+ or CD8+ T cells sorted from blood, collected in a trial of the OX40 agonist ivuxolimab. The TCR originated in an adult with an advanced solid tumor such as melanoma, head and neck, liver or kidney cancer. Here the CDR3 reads CASSRVEAFF. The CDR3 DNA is TGTGCCAGCTCTAGGGTTGAAGCTTTCTTT.